The 15 T cell receptor beta chains reported below all come from one sample, sequenced in a study of Graves' ophthalmopathy and Graves' hyperthyroidism. Amplification of the TCR beta CDR3 regions used RNA transcripts (as template). HTBI-primed first-round RT-PCR preceded second-round multiplex PCR. TCRdb re-called the multiplex PCR reads through MiXCR, storing one row per CDR3 protein. The repertoire holds 200,000 to 300,000 distinct CDR3 sequences, with roughly 50% as singletons. Sequencing used peripheral blood. The receptors shown here come from an adult man with Graves' ophthalmopathy.

V is TRBV2 and J is TRBJ2-1; D is possibly TRBD1 or TRBD2 (7 bases each). The germline V gene has CDR1 SNHLY and CDR2 FYNNEI. Trimming removed 8 bases from V and 6 bases from J, with 20 bases in between. There are 15 residues in the CDR3. The CDR3 nucleotides read TGTGCCAGCTTCCAGGGGGGGACCCCGATCAATGAGCAGTTCTTC. Protein: CASFQGGTPINEQFF.

The CDR3 coding sequence is TGCGCCAGCAGCCAGGCCGGACAGGACCCACGGCCCCAGCATTTT. Translated, it gives CASSQAGQDPRPQHF. The rearrangement joins TRBV4-1 to TRBJ1-5; 7 bases map to TRBD1. In germline, CDR1 is MGHRA, CDR2 YSYEKL. With 3 bases clipped from V and 9 bases from J, the junction kept 11 bases outside the gene matches. The CDR3 sequence is 15 residues long.

The rearrangement links TRBV12-3 or TRBV12-4 to TRBJ2-2, with D perhaps TRBD1 or TRBD2 (6 bases each). The CDR3 is made up of 15 amino acids. Between the trimmed V and J ends, which lost 3 bases and 7 bases, there was a span of 15 bases. CDR3 in amino acids: CASSFGGGGGGELFF. The CDR3 DNA reads TGTGCCAGCAGTTTCGGGGGCGGTGGAGGCGGGGAGCTGTTTTTT.

The chain is built from TRBV5-1 and TRBJ2-5; 12 bases agree with TRBD2. V shed 4 bases, J shed 5 bases, and the junction held 9 bases outside the gene matches. Germline V gene sequence: CDR1 SGHRS, CDR2 YFSETQ. This CDR3 spans 16 amino acids. CDR3 DNA: TGCGCCAGCAGCACCGGACTAGCGGGAACGATCGAGACCCAGTACTTC. It translates to CASSTGLAGTIETQYF. Using reference TRBV5-1 and TRBJ2-5 for the parts outside the CDR3, the full variable domain is KAGVTQTPRYLIKTRGQQVTLSCSPISGHRSVSWYQQTPGQGLQFLFEYFSETQRNKGNFPGRFSGRQFSNSRSEMNVSTLELGDSALYLCASSTGLAGTIETQYFGPGTRLLVL.

This clonotype was detected once. V gene TRBV7-9 combines with J gene TRBJ2-7; possible D gene TRBD1, 5 bases. The J call may be incorrect, as the DNA end agrees better with TRBJ2-4. CDR1 is SEHNR, CDR2 FQNEAQ, per germline (reference sequence). CDR3 length: 13 amino acids. The DNA of the CDR3 is TGTGCCAGCAGCACAGGAGTTAAAAACATTCAGTACTTC. This translates into CASSTGVKNIQYF.

J is TRBJ1-5 and V is TRBV6-5, with D possibly matching TRBD1 (6 bases). V lost 5 bases and J lost 7, with 21 bases in between. Per germline, CDR1 MNHEY and CDR2 SVGAGI. This CDR3 is 16 amino acids long. CDR3 in DNA: TGTGCCAGCAGTGAAGCCCCGGCGGGGGGCGGACAGCCCCAGCATTTT. It encodes CASSEAPAGGGQPQHF.

The count of this clonotype is one. The CDR3 nucleotides read TGTGCCAGCAGGGATATAGGGGACACCGGGGAGCTGTTTTTT. Encoded protein: CASRDIGDTGELFF. The chain has TRBV3-1 and TRBJ2-2; D is perhaps TRBD1 (5 bases). Germline CDR1 and CDR2: LGHDT and YNNKEL (reference sequence). With 6 bases removed from V and 3 bases from J, the gap between germline ends came to 11 bases. The CDR3 contains 14 residues. The entire variable domain, with the rest obtained from reference TRBV3-1 and TRBJ2-2, is as follows: DTAVSQTPKYLVTQMGNDKSIKCEQNLGHDTMYWYKQDSKKFLKIMFSYNNKELIINETVPNRFSPKSPDKAHLNLHINSLELGDSAVYFCASRDIGDTGELFFGEGSRLTVL.

The chain recombines TRBV28 with TRBJ1-1; D not certain. Germline CDR1 is MDHEN and CDR2 is SYDVKM. This CDR3 region has 15 residues. Trimming cost V 3 bases and J 1 base, with 12 bases left between them. CDR3 sequence (DNA): TGTGCCAGCAGTTTCGTGTGGCGTACGAACACTGAAGCTTTCTTT. Encoded protein: CASSFVWRTNTEAFF.

As to this clonotype: As the CDR3 is not closed by the conserved phenylalanine or tryptophan, this likely results from a read error. No DNA is shown, since the ends of the CDR3 on it are uncertain; the CDR3 is the one TCRdb lists. The chain has TRBV5-1 and TRBJ2-7; the table's D gene call, TRBD2, was not cross checked with the DNA. From germline, CDR1 is SGHRS and CDR2 YFSETQ. Inclusive of both ends, the CDR3 amounts to 9 amino acids. CDR3 region: CASSFGLAG.

The chain employs TRBV20-1 and TRBJ2-2; no clear D gene. CDR1 and CDR2 from the germline V gene are DFQATT and SNEGSKA (reference sequence). The CDR3 has 11 amino acids. V lost 4 bases and J 3 bases, leaving 3 bases between the germline ends. The CDR3 loop reads CSAMYTGELFF. For the CDR3, the DNA is TGCAGTGCTATGTACACCGGGGAGCTGTTTTTT.

This clonotype was counted many times. The V and J genes are TRBV7-2 and TRBJ2-2, with unresolved D. Per germline, CDR1 SGHTA and CDR2 FQGNSA. V was shortened by 6 bases and J by 6 bases, with 2 bases between the two germline ends. The CDR3 length is 10 residues. In nucleotides, the CDR3 is TGTGCCAGCAGGGCCGGGGAGCTGTTTTTT. Translating it yields CASRAGELFF.

This clonotype appeared a few times. The V call is TRBV20-1, the J call TRBJ2-5; D possibly corresponds to TRBD1 (5 bases). CDR1 is DFQATT and CDR2 is SNEGSKA in the germline V gene (reference sequence). The CDR3 runs to 12 residues. With 3 bases removed from V and 4 bases from J, the gap between germline ends came to 9 bases. The CDR3 sequence is CSARAGPETQYF. The CDR3 DNA reads TGCAGTGCTAGGGCAGGGCCAGAGACCCAGTACTTC.

This sequence joins TRBV12-3 or TRBV12-4 and TRBJ1-5, with D perhaps matching TRBD1 (6 bases). The CDR3 consists of 15 residues. With 4 bases removed from V and 5 bases from J, the gap between germline ends came to 15 bases. The CDR3 region is CASSYSTGSDQPQHF. In DNA form, the CDR3 reads TGTGCCAGCAGTTACTCTACAGGGTCGGATCAGCCCCAGCATTTT.

The V call is TRBV20-1, the J call TRBJ1-1; TRBD1 is a possible D gene (5 bases). The V end was cut by 0 bases, the J end by 5 bases, with 10 bases between. Germline assignment: CDR1 DFQATT and CDR2 SNEGSKA (reference sequence). The CDR3 is 13 residues long. This CDR3 reads CSARDMGETEAFF. CDR3 DNA sequence: TGCAGTGCTAGAGATATGGGGGAGACTGAAGCTTTCTTT.

This clonotype was recorded a few times. The chain is built from TRBV7-2 and TRBJ2-7; 8 nucleotides line up with TRBD1. The germline CDR1 and CDR2 sequences are SGHTA and FQGNSA. V shed 5 bases and J 1 base; nucleotides not matched to a gene: 4. The CDR3 spans 14 residues. In DNA form, the CDR3 reads TGTGCCAGCAGCCTGGACAGGGCGTCCTACGAGCAGTACTTC. It encodes CASSLDRASYEQYF.